A selection of T cell receptor beta chains follows, all from one sample in a study of T-cell reconstitution after alpha-beta-depleted transplantation in children. TCRdb reanalysed the PCR reads using MiXCR and keeps one entry per CDR3 protein. The table includes over 100,000 distinct CDR3 sequences, 10% to 13% detected once. The input for sequencing was PBMCs, taken before TCRalphabeta/CD19-depleted stem cell transplant. Receptors originate from a boy under 10 years old with acute lymphoblastic leukemia, due to receive a stem cell transplant. The CDR3 runs from the conserved cysteine through the conserved F or W. D genes are given only for firm matches. Clone size is stated in some rows and not others, as once, few, many or a class when expanded.

-	TRBV4-2	TRBJ2-7	once	CSSSKLSGGYSSYEQYF	TGTTCCAGCAGCAAATTATCCGGGGGTTATAGCTCCTACGAGCAGTACTTC
-	TRBV5-6	TRBJ1-3	few	CASSLTGTGNTIYF	TGTGCCAGCAGCTTGACAGGAACAGGAAACACCATATATTTT
-	TRBV7-3	TRBJ1-1	-	CASSPSGGATEAFF	TGTGCCAGCAGCCCTTCCGGGGGGGCCACTGAAGCTTTCTTT
-	TRBV6-5	TRBJ2-7	-	CASSYGTGIYEQYF	TGTGCCAGCAGTTACGGTACAGGGATCTACGAGCAGTACTTC
-	TRBV6-5	TRBJ2-1	-	CASSPVWRGASHNEQFF	TGTGCCAGCAGCCCTGTGTGGCGTGGGGCGTCCCACAATGAGCAGTTCTTC
-	TRBV5-1	TRBJ2-3	many	CASSFISDTQYF	TGCGCCAGCAGCTTCATCTCAGATACGCAGTATTTT
-	TRBV20-1	TRBJ2-1	few	CSARVGGRGKEQFF	TGCAGTGCTAGAGTGGGGGGCCGGGGGAAGGAGCAGTTCTTC
TRBD2	TRBV5-1	TRBJ2-3	-	CASSSLPVGLATDTQYF	TGCGCCAGCAGCTCTCTCCCCGTGGGACTAGCGACAGATACGCAGTATTTT
-	TRBV7-6	TRBJ2-3	many	CASSLGVGDTQYF	TGTGCCAGCAGCTTAGGGGTTGGAGATACGCAGTATTTT
-	TRBV15	TRBJ1-5	-	CATSRSGSNQPQHF	TGTGCCACCAGCAGATCCGGTAGCAATCAGCCCCAGCATTTT
-	TRBV5-1	TRBJ2-1	few	CASSLSGTYNEQFF	TGCGCCAGCAGCTTATCAGGGACCTACAATGAGCAGTTCTTC
-	TRBV5-1	TRBJ2-4	many	CASSFGGVEDIQYF	TGCGCCAGCAGCTTTGGCGGGGTAGAAGACATTCAGTACTTC
TRBD1	TRBV6-1	TRBJ1-2	-	CASSETTGVNYGYTF	TGTGCCAGCAGTGAAACGACAGGGGTCAACTATGGCTACACCTTC
TRBD1	TRBV5-1	TRBJ1-6	-	CASSLTPQGARNSPLHF	TGCGCCAGCAGCTTAACACCTCAGGGGGCGCGGAATTCACCCCTCCACTTT
-	TRBV15	TRBJ2-2	-	CATSRYSQGRHGELFF	TGTGCCACCAGCAGATATTCGCAGGGGCGACACGGGGAGCTGTTTTTT
-	TRBV2	TRBJ1-5	few	CASRKHSDNQPQHF	TGTGCCAGCAGGAAGCACAGCGACAATCAGCCCCAGCATTTT
-	TRBV28	TRBJ2-1	few	CASSRSTRDNEQFF	TGTGCCAGCAGTCGCTCAACCAGAGACAATGAGCAGTTCTTC
-	TRBV5-1	TRBJ2-1	many	CASSPAGSGPYNEQFF	TGCGCCAGCAGCCCGGCGGGTAGCGGACCCTACAATGAGCAGTTCTTC
-	TRBV4-1	TRBJ1-2	-	CASSQVGGKDYGYTF	TGCGCCAGCAGCCAAGTAGGAGGGAAAGATTATGGCTACACCTTC
-	TRBV12-3/TRBV12-4	TRBJ2-3	few	CASSFLGSSTDTQYF	TGTGCCAGCAGTTTCCTTGGCAGTAGCACAGATACGCAGTATTTT
-	TRBV7-2	TRBJ2-7	few	CASGSGGTSYEQYF	TGTGCCAGCGGATCAGGCGGAACTTCCTACGAGCAGTACTTC
TRBD2	TRBV12-3/TRBV12-4	TRBJ2-7	many	CASSLGGLAGAEQYF	TGTGCCAGCAGTTTAGGGGGACTAGCGGGAGCCGAGCAGTACTTC
-	TRBV9	TRBJ2-1	few	CASSPGLFQNNEQFF	TGTGCCAGCAGCCCAGGACTCTTCCAGAACAATGAGCAGTTCTTC
-	TRBV11-2	TRBJ2-3	few	CASSLLGGLADTQYF	TGTGCCAGCAGCCTACTGGGTGGTTTGGCGGATACGCAGTATTTT
-	TRBV20-1	TRBJ2-7	-	CSPVEVRTTYEQYF	TGCAGCCCCGTTGAGGTCCGAACTACCTACGAGCAGTACTTC
-	TRBV7-8	TRBJ2-5	-	CASSLVGEWGKRGETQYF	TGTGCCAGCAGCTTAGTGGGGGAGTGGGGGAAACGGGGGGAGACCCAGTACTTC
TRBD1	TRBV7-8	TRBJ1-1	many	CASSFFGQGIYTEAFF	TGTGCCAGCAGCTTCTTCGGACAGGGTATCTACACTGAAGCTTTCTTT
-	TRBV29-1	TRBJ2-7	many	CSVWGNEQYF	TGCAGCGTTTGGGGTAACGAGCAGTACTTC
-	TRBV7-3	TRBJ2-3	many	CASSQQARRARGTDTQYF	TGTGCCAGCAGCCAACAAGCCAGGAGGGCGAGGGGGACAGATACGCAGTATTTT
-	TRBV20-1	TRBJ1-6	-	CSARDGTQLNSPLHF	TGCAGTGCTAGAGATGGTACGCAGCTCAATTCACCCCTCCACTTT
-	TRBV6-5	TRBJ1-1	many	CASSPGGGGRKAFF	TGTGCCAGCAGCCCCGGGGGTGGGGGAAGAAAAGCTTTCTTT
TRBD2	TRBV11-3	TRBJ2-3	-	CASSLGQRETPVDTQYF	TGTGCCAGCAGCTTAGGCCAGCGGGAGACCCCGGTGGATACGCAGTATTTT
TRBD1	TRBV12-3/TRBV12-4	TRBJ1-1	few	CASSYRGQMNTEAFF	TGTGCCAGCAGTTACAGGGGCCAAATGAACACTGAAGCTTTCTTT
-	TRBV28	TRBJ2-7	-	CASRETGSSYEQYF	TGTGCCAGCAGGGAGACTGGGAGCTCCTACGAGCAGTACTTC
-	TRBV11-2	TRBJ2-2	few	CASSLDRGREADGGELFF	TGTGCCAGCAGCTTAGATCGGGGAAGGGAAGCAGATGGCGGGGAGCTGTTTTTT
TRBD1	TRBV29-1	TRBJ1-1	-	CSAAETGKNTEAFF	TGCAGCGCCGCAGAGACAGGGAAGAACACTGAAGCTTTCTTT
-	TRBV12-3/TRBV12-4	TRBJ2-7	few	CASRAANPSYEQYF	TGTGCCAGCAGGGCGGCTAACCCATCCTACGAGCAGTACTTC
-	TRBV7-2	TRBJ1-2	many	CARARPEFNYGYTF	TGTGCCAGGGCCCGACCTGAATTTAACTATGGCTACACCTTC
TRBD2	TRBV9	TRBJ2-1	-	CASSGSGSPYNEQFF	TGTGCCAGCAGCGGTAGCGGGAGCCCCTACAATGAGCAGTTCTTC
-	TRBV25-1	TRBJ2-7	few	CASSEYGTYEQYF	TGTGCCAGCAGTGAATATGGAACCTACGAGCAGTACTTC
-	TRBV15	TRBJ2-1	few	CATSRDVDHNEQFF	TGTGCCACCAGCAGAGACGTAGATCACAATGAGCAGTTCTTC
-	TRBV6-6	TRBJ1-5	few	CATGGGGQPQHF	TGTGCCACCGGGGGGGGAGGGCAGCCCCAGCATTTT
-	TRBV5-1	TRBJ2-3	once	CASSLELDRDTQYF	TGCGCCAGCAGCTTGGAACTAGACAGAGATACGCAGTATTTT